This is a list of T cell receptor beta chains from one sample in a study of vaccination effects on CD4 cells after COVID-19. Their specific antigens are unknown. The protocol was immunoSEQ multiplex PCR, while the TCRdb copy is restricted to in-frame clones and leaves out a portion. The sample lists some 70,000 clones; approximately 82% were seen once. Source: CD4+ T cells from PBMCs cultured with HCoV-229E spike peptides, taken after COVID-19 vaccination. Receptor source: a human donor who received a COVID-19 vaccine. Both conserved end residues are trimmed from each CDR3.

v_call	j_call	cdr3_aa
TRBV20-1	TRBJ1-3	SASQGAGNTIY
TRBV2	TRBJ2-3	ASSKRTGRTGLGTDTQY
TRBV28	TRBJ1-5	ASSSPGQLRQPQH
TRBV5-1	TRBJ2-3	ASSVGGPDTQY
TRBV6-5	TRBJ1-2	ASRSGRGYGYT
TRBV6-4	TRBJ1-4	ASSVATGEKLF
TRBV3-1/TRBV3-2	TRBJ2-2	ASSQDGRSGELF
TRBV18	TRBJ1-4	ASSPTGAGEKLF
TRBV19	TRBJ2-2	ASSMTSWTGELF
TRBV30	TRBJ2-1	AWSGWDTGNYNEQF
TRBV20-1	TRBJ2-1	SAVRRKQF
TRBV30	TRBJ1-5	AWSVRGRGNQPQH
TRBV12-5	TRBJ2-5	ASGQGLAGGRGETQY
TRBV5-4	TRBJ2-1	ASSSGLQSYNEQF
TRBV5-1	TRBJ1-1	ASSLNRNTEAF
TRBV18	TRBJ1-3	ASSRTTVLSGNTIY
TRBV5-6	TRBJ2-5	ASSWLGGGSETQY
TRBV27	TRBJ1-6	ASSSLSGSSYNSPLH
TRBV18	TRBJ2-5	ASSPSWAGQETQY
TRBV15	TRBJ2-2	ATSRTRLAGGTGELF
TRBV6-4	TRBJ2-3	ASSADFTDTQY
TRBV12-3/TRBV12-4	TRBJ2-3	ASSRDGPDTQY
TRBV5-1	TRBJ2-5	ASSFGDRAQTQY
TRBV29-1	TRBJ1-1	SLKGAMNTEAF
TRBV4-3	TRBJ2-3	ASSYGTSGEYTQY
TRBV2	TRBJ1-5	ASGDSSNQPQH
TRBV18	TRBJ1-1	ASSPQGNAEAF
TRBV11-2	TRBJ1-2	ASSLERATFT
TRBV19	TRBJ2-3	ASSTTGYRDTQY
TRBV2	TRBJ1-1	ASSEQQGTEAF
TRBV6-2/TRBV6-3	TRBJ1-2	ASSYGRFGQPYGYT
TRBV29-1	TRBJ1-2	SVDEDGYT
TRBV4-1	TRBJ1-2	ASSPTAALNANYGYT
TRBV5-1	TRBJ2-2	ASSATGGMNTGELF
TRBV9	TRBJ2-1	ASSGTSGGVVHEQF
TRBV18	TRBJ1-2	ASSRAQGKDGYT
TRBV6-2/TRBV6-3	TRBJ2-2	ASSYSYQQGRGTGELF
TRBV2	TRBJ1-4	ASSGYEKLF
TRBV24-1	TRBJ2-2	ATSNVRLTGELF
TRBV2	TRBJ1-4	ASCSRGFDEKLF
TRBV11-2	TRBJ2-1	ASSFQGPNEQF
TRBV25-1	TRBJ1-2	ASSASGGYGYT
TRBV30	TRBJ2-3	AWSLLLAGALDTQY
TRBV4-3	TRBJ1-2	ASSLDRGGVYGYT
TRBV19	TRBJ1-3	ASSISPISGNTIY
TRBV12-3/TRBV12-4	TRBJ1-1	ASSLRNPTHAF
TRBV19	TRBJ2-3	ASSHDRRAADTQY
TRBV14	TRBJ2-2	ASSQARGSGRELF
TRBV12-3/TRBV12-4	TRBJ2-5	ASTRGRETQY
TRBV5-1	TRBJ2-3	ASSLDRAADTQY
TRBV27	TRBJ2-3	ASSLISGLRTDTQY
TRBV24-1	TRBJ2-4	ATSDPGTRGDIQY
TRBV18	TRBJ2-6	ASSPLDAGSGANVLT
TRBV5-1	TRBJ1-1	ASSLAGRGRGDTEAF
TRBV7-3	TRBJ2-6	ASSLSGIAGANVLT
TRBV9	TRBJ1-5	ASSVGVGLDQPQH
TRBV3-1/TRBV3-2	TRBJ2-3	ASSRELDTQY
TRBV5-1	TRBJ2-5	ASSHGQGRMTGTQY
TRBV10-2	TRBJ1-5	ASSDAGGFRNQPQH
TRBV10-2	TRBJ1-5	ASSESGNQPQH